The 8 T cell receptor beta chains below were found in one sample sequenced in a study of OX40 agonist ivuxolimab in advanced cancers. Profiled with immunoSEQ multiplex PCR; TCRdb holds only in-frame clones, not every one. This sample carries 60,000 to 85,000 clones, around 82% of them seen once, and the ten largest clones take roughly 7%. The material sequenced was CD4+ or CD8+ T cells sorted from blood, taken in a trial of the OX40 agonist ivuxolimab. The receptor source for this set is an adult with an advanced solid tumor such as melanoma, head and neck, liver or kidney cancer.

This chain joins TRBV20-1 and TRBJ1-1, with a possible D match to TRBD1 (5 bases). Germline CDR1 is DFQATT and CDR2 is SNEGSKA (reference sequence). V was pared by 7 bases and J by 4 bases, with 10 bases between. There are 11 residues in the CDR3. The CDR3 here is CSVIRGTEAFF. CDR3 sequence (DNA): TGCAGTGTTATAAGGGGCACTGAAGCTTTCTTT.

The chain uses TRBV5-1 and TRBJ2-5, with TRBD1 matching 7 bases. With V trimmed by 2 bases and J by 5 bases, 15 bases remained unmatched. Germline V gene sequence: CDR1 SGHRS, CDR2 YFSETQ. There are 17 residues in the CDR3. CDR3 region: CASSLGGQAGVGETQYF. The CDR3 DNA sequence: TGCGCCAGCAGCTTAGGTGGACAGGCCGGGGTTGGTGAGACCCAGTACTTC.

The V gene is TRBV7-6, the J gene TRBJ1-4; 7 bases line up with TRBD1. Germline CDR1 reads SGHVS; CDR2 reads FNYEAQ. The CDR3 runs 14 residues. Trimming removed 7 bases from V and 3 bases from J; junction bases left unmatched: 5. CDR3 loop: CASTTGTANEKLFF. As DNA, the CDR3 is TGTGCCAGCACCACCGGGACAGCTAATGAAAAACTGTTTTTT.

The chain couples TRBV4-2 to TRBJ1-3; 7 bases match TRBD1. The CDR3 consists of 16 residues. V lost 0 bases to trimming and J lost 4 bases; unmatched junction nucleotides: 6. Germline CDR1 reads LGHNA; CDR2 reads YNFKEQ. In nucleotides, the CDR3 is TGTGCCAGCAGCCAAGATCTGAGACAGGGAGGAAACACCATATATTTT. Encoded protein: CASSQDLRQGGNTIYF.

This clone was seen once. The chain combines TRBV29-1 with TRBJ1-5, with 10 bases that match TRBD1. After removal of 4 bases from V and 2 bases from J, the junction contained 14 bases not matched to a gene. Germline CDR1 SQVTM, CDR2 ANQGSEA. This CDR3 comprises 18 residues. The CDR3 region is CSVVVPKAGTGGNQPQHF. The CDR3 bases are TGCAGCGTTGTGGTACCTAAAGCCGGGACAGGGGGCAATCAGCCCCAGCATTTT.

The rearrangement uses TRBV9 and TRBJ2-5; TRBD1 agrees at 10 bases. Germline V gene data show CDR1 as SGDLS and CDR2 as YYNGEE. This CDR3 contains 16 residues. J was trimmed by 4 bases and V by 3 bases; bases with no gene match: 9. DNA for the CDR3: TGTGCCAGCAGCGCAACCGGGACAGGGGACCGAGAGACCCAGTACTTC. Translating it yields CASSATGTGDRETQYF. Full variable domain (missing parts from reference TRBV9 and TRBJ2-5): DSGVTQTPKHLITATGQRVTLRCSPRSGDLSVYWYQQSLDQGLQFLIQYYNGEERAKGNILERFSAQQFPDLHSELNLSSLELGDSALYFCASSATGTGDRETQYFGPGTRLLVL.

At least ten counts were recorded for this clone. The J gene is TRBJ1-2, the V gene TRBV5-5; 9 bases line up with TRBD1. In germline, CDR1 is SGHKS, CDR2 YYEKEE (reference sequence). This CDR3 is 15 amino acids long. V lost 1 base, J lost 2 bases, and 3 bases stayed unmatched. In DNA, the CDR3 is TGTGCCAGCAGCTTGAGGGGACAGGGAAACTATGGCTACACCTTC. Its protein product is CASSLRGQGNYGYTF.

The J gene is TRBJ1-2, the V gene TRBV2, with TRBD1 as a possible D gene (6 bases). The V and J ends lost 7 bases and 6 bases respectively, with 12 bases between them. From germline, CDR1 is SNHLY and CDR2 FYNNEI. The CDR3 spans 12 residues. Written as DNA, the CDR3 is TGTGCCAGCAAGTTTTCAGGGGATGGCTACACCTTC. This encodes CASKFSGDGYTF.